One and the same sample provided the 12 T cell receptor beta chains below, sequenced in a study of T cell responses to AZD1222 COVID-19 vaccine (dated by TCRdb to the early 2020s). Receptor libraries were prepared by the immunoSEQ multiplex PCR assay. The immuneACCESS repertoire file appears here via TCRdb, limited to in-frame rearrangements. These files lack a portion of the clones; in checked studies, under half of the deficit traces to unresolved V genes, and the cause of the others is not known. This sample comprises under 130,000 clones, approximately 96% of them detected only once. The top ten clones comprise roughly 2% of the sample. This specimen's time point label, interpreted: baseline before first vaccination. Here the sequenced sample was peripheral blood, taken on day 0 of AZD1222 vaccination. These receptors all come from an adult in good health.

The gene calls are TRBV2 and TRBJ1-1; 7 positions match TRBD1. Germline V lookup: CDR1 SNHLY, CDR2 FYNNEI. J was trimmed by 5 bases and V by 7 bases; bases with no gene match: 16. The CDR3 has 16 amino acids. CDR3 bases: TGTGCCAGCAATCTAGAACGACAGGGAGGGAAAACTGAAGCTTTCTTT. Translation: CASNLERQGGKTEAFF.

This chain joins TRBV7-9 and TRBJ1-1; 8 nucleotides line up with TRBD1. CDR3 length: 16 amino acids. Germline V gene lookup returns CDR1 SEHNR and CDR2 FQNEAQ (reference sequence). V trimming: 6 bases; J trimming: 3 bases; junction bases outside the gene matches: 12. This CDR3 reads CASRPGGGQGYTEAFF. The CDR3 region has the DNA TGTGCCAGCAGACCCGGTGGAGGACAGGGTTACACTGAAGCTTTCTTT.

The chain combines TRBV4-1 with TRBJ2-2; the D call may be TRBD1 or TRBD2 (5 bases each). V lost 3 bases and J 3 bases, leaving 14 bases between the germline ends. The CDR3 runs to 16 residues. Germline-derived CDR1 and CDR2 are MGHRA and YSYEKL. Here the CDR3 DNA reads TGCGCCAGCAGCCAGGGACCGCTGGGGGACACCGGGGAGCTGTTTTTT. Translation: CASSQGPLGDTGELFF.

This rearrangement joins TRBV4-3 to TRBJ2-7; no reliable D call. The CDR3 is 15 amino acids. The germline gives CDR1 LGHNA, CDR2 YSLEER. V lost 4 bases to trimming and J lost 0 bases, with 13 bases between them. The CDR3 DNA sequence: TGCGCCAGCAGCCCCTCGTCGGCAGCCTCCTACGAGCAGTACTTC. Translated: CASSPSSAASYEQYF.

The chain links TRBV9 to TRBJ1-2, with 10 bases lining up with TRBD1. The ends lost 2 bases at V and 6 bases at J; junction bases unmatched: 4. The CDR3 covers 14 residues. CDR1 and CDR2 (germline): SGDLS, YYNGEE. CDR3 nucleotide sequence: TGTGCCAGCAGCGTCCGACAGGGGGCAAATGGCTACACCTTC. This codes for CASSVRQGANGYTF.

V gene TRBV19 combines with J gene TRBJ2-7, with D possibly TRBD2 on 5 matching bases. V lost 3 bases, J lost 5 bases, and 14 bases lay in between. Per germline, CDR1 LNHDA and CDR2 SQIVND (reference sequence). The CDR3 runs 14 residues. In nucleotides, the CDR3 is TGTGCCAGTAGTATGGGCGGGCCTTTGGACGAGCAGTACTTC. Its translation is CASSMGGPLDEQYF.

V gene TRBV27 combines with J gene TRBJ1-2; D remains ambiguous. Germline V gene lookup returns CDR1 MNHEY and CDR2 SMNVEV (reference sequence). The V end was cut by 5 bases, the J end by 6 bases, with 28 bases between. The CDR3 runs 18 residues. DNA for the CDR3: TGTGCCAGCAGTCCCGGCGTCAGGCCAAAAACCCAAGCGGATGGCTACACCTTC. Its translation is CASSPGVRPKTQADGYTF.

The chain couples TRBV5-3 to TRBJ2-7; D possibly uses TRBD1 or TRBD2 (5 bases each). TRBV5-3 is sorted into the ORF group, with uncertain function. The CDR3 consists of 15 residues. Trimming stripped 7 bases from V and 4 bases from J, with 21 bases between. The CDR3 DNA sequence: TGTGCCAGATTCATGAGGGGTCCCGGGCCTTACGAGCAGTACTTC. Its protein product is CARFMRGPGPYEQYF.

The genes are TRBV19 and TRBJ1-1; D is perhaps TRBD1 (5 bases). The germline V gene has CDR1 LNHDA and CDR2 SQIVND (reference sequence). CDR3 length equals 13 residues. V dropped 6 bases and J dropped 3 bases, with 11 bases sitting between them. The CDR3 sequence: CASSPGGDTEAFF. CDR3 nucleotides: TGTGCCAGTAGCCCCGGAGGGGACACTGAAGCTTTCTTT. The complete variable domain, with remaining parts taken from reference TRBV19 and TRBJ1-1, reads DGGITQSPKYLFRKEGQNVTLSCEQNLNHDAMYWYRQDPGQGLRLIYYSQIVNDFQKGDIAEGYSVSREKKESFPLTVTSAQKNPTAFYLCASSPGGDTEAFFGQGTRLTVV.

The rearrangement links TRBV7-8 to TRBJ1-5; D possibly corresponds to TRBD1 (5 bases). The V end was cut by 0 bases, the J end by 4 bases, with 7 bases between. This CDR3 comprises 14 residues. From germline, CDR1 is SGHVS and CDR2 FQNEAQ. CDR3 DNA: TGTGCCAGCAGCTTAGCCTCAGGGAATCAGCCCCAGCATTTT. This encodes CASSLASGNQPQHF.

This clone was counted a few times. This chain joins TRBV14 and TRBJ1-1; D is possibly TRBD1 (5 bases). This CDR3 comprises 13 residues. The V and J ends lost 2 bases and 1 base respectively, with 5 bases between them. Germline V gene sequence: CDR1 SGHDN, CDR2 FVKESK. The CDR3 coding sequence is TGTGCCAGCAGCCAACAGGGGAACACTGAAGCTTTCTTT. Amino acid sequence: CASSQQGNTEAFF.

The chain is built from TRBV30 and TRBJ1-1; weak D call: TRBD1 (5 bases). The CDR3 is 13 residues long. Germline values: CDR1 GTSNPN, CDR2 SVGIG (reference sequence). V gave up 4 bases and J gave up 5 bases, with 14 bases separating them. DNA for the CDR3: TGTGCCTGGACAAGGCAGGGTGGAACTGAAGCTTTCTTT. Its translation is CAWTRQGGTEAFF.